These T cell receptor beta chains were read from a single sample in a study of response to subunit inactivated influenza vaccine. TCRdb analysed the RT-PCR reads with MiXCR anew, one entry per CDR3 protein. This table has about 570,000 distinct CDR3 sequences, approximately 10% appearing once. A further study also used this sample, focusing on T cells expressing NK-cell markers.

The material sequenced was PBMCs from blood, taken on the day of vaccination. The receptors stem from a man aged 45-60 years who received an inactivated influenza vaccine. Each CDR3 is given with its conserved first and last residue. The D gene is left open where the match is weak. Clone size is stated in some rows and not others, as once, few, many or a class when expanded.

D,size,J,V,DNA,CDR3
TRBD2,NA,TRBJ2-3,TRBV20-1,TGCAGTGCTAACGGGGCGGGAGCGAACACAGATACGCAGTATTTT,CSANGAGANTDTQYF
NA,NA,TRBJ1-2,TRBV6-1,TGTGCCAGCAGTGTTACAGGGAAAAATGGCTACACCTTC,CASSVTGKNGYTF
NA,few,TRBJ2-7,TRBV20-1,TGCAGTGCAAGACCGGGGGTACACGAGCAGTACTTC,CSARPGVHEQYF
NA,NA,TRBJ2-1,TRBV9,TGTGCCAGCAGCGTAAGTCCGGCTAGCTCCCACCGTAGCTCCTACAATGAGCAGTTCTTC,CASSVSPASSHRSSYNEQFF
NA,few,TRBJ2-3,TRBV9,TGTGCCAGCAGTTGGCGGGCCCACACAGATACGCAGTATTTT,CASSWRAHTDTQYF
NA,NA,TRBJ2-2,TRBV18,TGTGCCAGCTCACCACCGTCACTAGCTAACACCGGGGAGCTGTTTTTT,CASSPPSLANTGELFF
TRBD2,NA,TRBJ2-1,TRBV7-2,TGTGCCAGCACCCGGACTAGCGGGGGGGGGGCTGAGCAGTTCTTC,CASTRTSGGGAEQFF
TRBD1,many,TRBJ2-7,TRBV29-1,TGCAGCGGAGGACAGGGGAGAGCCTACGAGCAGTACTTC,CSGGQGRAYEQYF
TRBD1,NA,TRBJ1-1,TRBV12-3/TRBV12-4,TGTGCCAGCAACCCTGGGACAGGGGTCATGAACACTGAAGCTTTCTTT,CASNPGTGVMNTEAFF
TRBD1,few,TRBJ2-3,TRBV7-9,TGTGCCAGCAGCCCCTCACCGGGACAGGGGACTGATACGCAGTATTTT,CASSPSPGQGTDTQYF
NA,NA,TRBJ2-7,TRBV20-1,TGCAGTGCTAGAGTTGCGCCCCCCTACGAGCAGTACTTC,CSARVAPPYEQYF
NA,NA,TRBJ2-7,TRBV6-2/TRBV6-3,TGTGCCAGCGGTGTGCGGGACCTCACTTACGAGCAGTACTTC,CASGVRDLTYEQYF
TRBD2,NA,TRBJ2-2,TRBV10-2,TGCGCCAGCAGTGGTCTAGCGGGGGTGGGAGGGGAGCTGTTTTTT,CASSGLAGVGGELFF
NA,few,TRBJ2-1,TRBV12-3/TRBV12-4,TGTGCCAGCACCCTCTCATGGCGGCCGAACAATGAGCAGTTCTTC,CASTLSWRPNNEQFF
NA,NA,TRBJ1-2,TRBV6-6,TGTGCCACGACGACGGAGTCTAACTATGGCTACACCTTC,CATTTESNYGYTF
TRBD2,few,TRBJ2-4,TRBV7-9,TGTGCCAGCAGCTTAAGGCGGGGGAGTACGTCCAAAAACATTCAGTACTTC,CASSLRRGSTSKNIQYF
TRBD2,many,TRBJ2-7,TRBV12-3/TRBV12-4,TGTGCCAGCAGTTTAGTTTACGGACTAGCGGGATTCGAGCAGTACTTC,CASSLVYGLAGFEQYF
NA,few,TRBJ2-4,TRBV28,TGTGCCAGCAGTTTAGTTACGGGGCGGGGCTTAGCCAAAAACATTCAGTACTTC,CASSLVTGRGLAKNIQYF
NA,few,TRBJ2-2,TRBV7-6,TGTGCCAGCAGCCTCCCCGGACATAGCACCGGGGAGCTGTTTTTT,CASSLPGHSTGELFF
NA,once,TRBJ2-5,TRBV29-1,TGCAGCGTTGGGAGAGGGGGGGAGACCCAGTACTTC,CSVGRGGETQYF
NA,few,TRBJ1-4,TRBV11-2,TGTGCCAGCAGGCGACCAGGGTGGGGCGAAAAACTGTTTTTT,CASRRPGWGEKLFF
NA,few,TRBJ2-5,TRBV9,TGTGCCAGCAGCGGCCCCGGGTTGAGGGGGGAGACCCAGTACTTC,CASSGPGLRGETQYF
NA,NA,TRBJ1-4,TRBV12-3/TRBV12-4,TGTGCCAGCAGCCGGACACCCGCCGGGGAAAAACTGTTTTTT,CASSRTPAGEKLFF
TRBD2,few,TRBJ2-5,TRBV12-3/TRBV12-4,TGTGCCAGTGGGGGGACTAGCGCTGAGACCCAGTACTTC,CASGGTSAETQYF
NA,few,TRBJ2-3,TRBV3-1,TGTGCCAGCAGCCGGCAGGCCGGAATGGCAGATACGCAGTATTTT,CASSRQAGMADTQYF
NA,NA,TRBJ2-3,TRBV4-2,TGTGCCAGCAGCCAAGGCCCCCAGGGTAGCACAGATACGCAGTATTTT,CASSQGPQGSTDTQYF
NA,many,TRBJ1-5,TRBV3-1,TGTGCCAGCAGCCAAGCGGGGCCAGGGCAGCCCCAGCATTTT,CASSQAGPGQPQHF